What follows are 29 T cell receptor beta chains derived from one specimen sequenced in a study of blood T cell repertoires in COVID-19. Sequenced by immunoSEQ multiplex PCR; TCRdb stores in-frame clones only, minus some. The sample contains 130,000 to 150,000 clones, approximately 88% of which appear only once. What was sequenced was peripheral blood. The receptors derive from a woman aged 45-65 years with acute or convalescent COVID-19.

The rearrangement links TRBV27 to TRBJ1-1; D gene uncertain. This CDR3 contains 15 residues. The V and J ends lost 8 bases and 4 bases respectively, with 20 bases between them. Germline assignment: CDR1 MNHEY and CDR2 SMNVEV (reference sequence). This chain's CDR3 is CASWKLENPGTEAFF. The CDR3 DNA follows: TGTGCCAGCTGGAAACTGGAGAATCCGGGCACTGAAGCTTTCTTT.

The rearrangement joins TRBV12-3 or TRBV12-4 to TRBJ2-3, with TRBD1 identical over 8 bases. The CDR3 runs to 13 residues. Trimming took 8 bases from V and 2 from J; bases not matched to a gene: 3. The CDR3, as DNA: TGTGCCAGCCGGACAGGGATCACAGATACGCAGTATTTT. Amino acids: CASRTGITDTQYF.

The V call is TRBV15, the J call TRBJ1-1; D may be TRBD1 (5 bases). Germline V gives CDR1 LNHNV, CDR2 YYDKDF (reference sequence). Trimming removed 2 bases from V and 4 bases from J, with 11 bases in between. CDR3 length: 14 amino acids. CDR3 sequence reads: CATSRLSGGTEAFF. The CDR3, as DNA: TGTGCCACCAGCAGATTAAGCGGGGGCACTGAAGCTTTCTTT.

This sequence joins TRBV18 and TRBJ1-3; unclear D gene. The CDR3 length is 15 residues. Germline assignment: CDR1 KGHSH and CDR2 LQKENI. V dropped 3 bases and J dropped 0 bases, with 9 bases sitting between them. CDR3 nucleotide sequence: TGTGCCAGCTCACCTCGCACTCACTCTGGAAACACCATATATTTT. Translation gives CASSPRTHSGNTIYF. The entire variable domain, with the rest obtained from reference TRBV18 and TRBJ1-3, is as follows: NAGVMQNPRHLVRRRGQEARLRCSPMKGHSHVYWYRQLPEEGLKFMVYLQKENIIDESGMPKERFSAEFPKEGPSILRIQQVVRGDSAAYFCASSPRTHSGNTIYFGEGSWLTVV.

The chain has TRBV18 and TRBJ2-5; no clear D gene. Trimming cost V 3 bases and J 0 bases, with 2 bases left between them. There are 12 residues in the CDR3. The germline gives CDR1 KGHSH, CDR2 LQKENI. CDR3 amino acids: CASSPNQETQYF. The CDR3 DNA reads TGTGCCAGCTCACCCAACCAAGAGACCCAGTACTTC.

The CDR3 bases are TGTGCCAGCTCACCACTAGATCGGGGTATCCTCCTCCACTATGGCTACACCTTC. Translated, it gives CASSPLDRGILLHYGYTF. The chain links TRBV18 to TRBJ1-2; D is uncertain. This CDR3 spans 18 amino acids. Deletions cut 1 base from V and 3 bases from J, with 21 bases between. Germline V gene sequence: CDR1 KGHSH, CDR2 LQKENI.

The chain is built from TRBV11-1 and TRBJ1-5; the D is unclear. The CDR3 totals 13 residues. The V gene's germline CDR1 is SGHAT and CDR2 FQDESV (reference sequence). Trimming pared 5 bases from V and 0 bases from J, leaving 5 bases between. As DNA, the CDR3 is TGTGCCAGCAGCGGAGATAGCAATCAGCCCCAGCATTTT. Amino acids: CASSGDSNQPQHF.

CDR3 bases: TGTGCCAGCAGCCAAGATCCGGGTAGCTTTTCAGAGACCCAGTACTTC. Amino acid sequence: CASSQDPGSFSETQYF. The V and J genes are TRBV14 and TRBJ2-5; no definite D call. The germline V gene has CDR1 SGHDN and CDR2 FVKESK. V lost 0 bases to trimming and J lost 4 bases, with 15 bases between them. The CDR3 sequence is 16 residues long.

V usage is TRBV7-6 and J usage is TRBJ1-3; D uncertain. CDR1 SGHVS and CDR2 FNYEAQ come from the germline V gene. V dropped 5 bases and J dropped 4 bases, with 15 bases sitting between them. This CDR3 comprises 15 residues. CDR3 DNA: TGTGCCAGCAGCCCTCCCGGGTCCCCCGGAAACACCATATATTTT. It codes for CASSPPGSPGNTIYF.

This sequence joins TRBV28 and TRBJ2-5; TRBD1 matches at 8 bases. From germline, CDR1 is MDHEN and CDR2 SYDVKM. V lost 8 bases, J lost 4 bases, and 12 bases stayed unmatched. The CDR3 runs 15 residues. As DNA, the CDR3 is TGTGCCAGCGTCGAAGCAGGGGGCCTTTCAGAGACCCAGTACTTC. It codes for CASVEAGGLSETQYF. The variable domain in full, completed from reference TRBV28 and TRBJ2-5, reads DVKVTQSSRYLVKRTGEKVFLECVQDMDHENMFWYRQDPGLGLRLIYFSYDVKMKEKGDIPEGYSVSREKKERFSLILESASTNQTSMYLCASVEAGGLSETQYFGPGTRLLVL.

The J gene is TRBJ1-4, the V gene TRBV27, with 11 bases identical to TRBD1. J gave up 11 bases and V 5 bases, and 7 bases lay outside the gene matches. CDR1 and CDR2 from the germline V gene are MNHEY and SMNVEV (reference sequence). The CDR3 length is 14 residues. Here the CDR3 reads CASSLGTGGGKLFF. CDR3 DNA: TGTGCCAGCAGTCTGGGGACAGGGGGAGGCAAACTGTTTTTT.

This chain connects TRBV6-1 to TRBJ2-2, with 12 bases lining up with TRBD2. The germline V gene encodes CDR1 MNHNS and CDR2 SASEGT. The V gene end was trimmed by 4 bases and the J gene end by 4 bases; junction bases not matched to a gene: 7. This CDR3 comprises 17 residues. CDR3 in amino acids: CASSGLAGGPVTGELFF. The CDR3 nucleotides are TGTGCCAGCAGTGGGCTAGCGGGGGGGCCGGTCACCGGGGAGCTGTTTTTT.

The chain carries TRBV2 and TRBJ2-2; D may be TRBD2 (6 bases). The CDR3 consists of 15 residues. Germline CDR1 SNHLY, CDR2 FYNNEI. V lost 5 bases to trimming and J lost 2 bases, with 12 bases between them. This CDR3 reads CASSSLARNTGELFF. Here the CDR3 DNA reads TGTGCCAGCAGTTCACTAGCCCGAAACACCGGGGAGCTGTTTTTT.

The chain joins TRBV4-1 to TRBJ2-2; 7 positions match TRBD1. Trimming took 2 bases from V and 7 from J; bases not matched to a gene: 10. This CDR3 has 16 residues. Germline V gene lookup returns CDR1 MGHRA and CDR2 YSYEKL. The CDR3 coding sequence is TGCGCCAGCAGCCAACCAGACAAGGGGGCGGGCGGGGAGCTGTTTTTT. Protein: CASSQPDKGAGGELFF.

The table lists this clone with a count of one. V and J are TRBV27 and TRBJ1-5; 7 nucleotides align to TRBD1. Per germline, CDR1 MNHEY and CDR2 SMNVEV (reference sequence). The CDR3 length is 14 residues. V lost 4 bases to trimming and J lost 3 bases; unmatched junction nucleotides: 3. CDR3 sequence reads: CASSSGTVNQPQHF. CDR3 DNA sequence: TGTGCCAGCAGTTCCGGGACAGTCAATCAGCCCCAGCATTTT.

This chain connects TRBV15 to TRBJ2-1; TRBD2 is a possible D gene (6 bases). Trimming pared 8 bases from V and 2 bases from J, leaving 13 bases between. This CDR3 is built from 14 residues. Germline V gives CDR1 LNHNV, CDR2 YYDKDF (reference sequence). This CDR3 reads CATSWRATYNEQFF. The CDR3 DNA follows: TGTGCCACCTCCTGGAGGGCTACCTACAATGAGCAGTTCTTC.

V gene TRBV5-3 combines with J gene TRBJ2-7; tentative D call: TRBD1 (5 bases). TRBV5-3 is treated as an ORF (open reading frame) with a function not yet certain. Deletions cut 4 bases from V and 0 bases from J, with 11 bases between. CDR3 length: 14 amino acids. In DNA form, the CDR3 reads TGTGCCAGAAGCCAAGGGGTCAGCTCCTACGAGCAGTACTTC. Protein: CARSQGVSSYEQYF.

The chain is built from TRBV19 and TRBJ1-2; TRBD1 aligns across 8 bases. The germline V gene encodes CDR1 LNHDA and CDR2 SQIVND (reference sequence). V lost 4 bases and J lost 8; bases outside the gene matches: 6. The CDR3 sequence is 13 residues long. In nucleotides, the CDR3 is TGTGCCAGTAGTACCCAGACAGGGGTCGGCTACACCTTC. It specifies CASSTQTGVGYTF.

The rearrangement links TRBV18 to TRBJ2-3; 8 positions match TRBD1. CDR1 and CDR2 from the germline V gene are KGHSH and LQKENI. CDR3 size: 15 residues. J gave up 0 bases and V 4 bases, and 3 bases lay outside the gene matches. CDR3 nucleotides: TGTGCCAGCTCACGAGGGACAGGAAGCACAGATACGCAGTATTTT. Translation: CASSRGTGSTDTQYF.

The chain couples TRBV25-1 to TRBJ2-7, with D tentatively TRBD1 (6 bases). Germline CDR1 and CDR2: MGHDK and SYGVNS. This CDR3 region has 15 residues. Trimming stripped 1 base from V and 7 bases from J, with 17 bases between. CDR3 loop: CASSESQGRRLEQYF. The CDR3 DNA is TGTGCCAGCAGTGAATCTCAGGGGAGACGTCTGGAGCAGTACTTC.

This clone was counted once. The chain uses TRBV6-5 and TRBJ1-5, with D maybe TRBD1 (6 bases). Trimming took off 5 bases at V and 7 bases at J, with 15 bases between the two ends. Germline CDR1 and CDR2: MNHEY and SVGAGI. The CDR3 contains 14 residues. The CDR3 DNA reads as TGTGCCAGCAGTCAAACGACAGGATTCCAGCCCCAGCATTTT. Protein: CASSQTTGFQPQHF.

The V call is TRBV7-9, the J call TRBJ2-2; 13 positions match TRBD2. CDR1 SEHNR and CDR2 FQNEAQ come from the germline V gene (reference sequence). The CDR3 is 17 amino acids. J gave up 2 bases and V 5 bases, and 5 bases lay outside the gene matches. CDR3 sequence: CASSRTSGGINTGELFF. CDR3 coding DNA: TGTGCCAGCAGCCGGACTAGCGGGGGAATCAACACCGGGGAGCTGTTTTTT.

This clone has just one count. V is TRBV9 and J is TRBJ2-3; the D gene is possibly TRBD2 (5 bases). The ends were cut back, 2 bases at V and 5 bases at J, with 15 bases in the middle. This CDR3 has 15 residues. Germline values: CDR1 SGDLS, CDR2 YYNGEE. This CDR3 is CASSVSGEWRDTQYF. The CDR3 coding sequence is TGTGCCAGCAGCGTCTCCGGGGAGTGGAGAGATACGCAGTATTTT.

The chain is built from TRBV27 and TRBJ2-2; perhaps TRBD1 as D (6 bases). CDR1 and CDR2 from the germline V gene are MNHEY and SMNVEV (reference sequence). This CDR3 region has 15 residues. The germline V and J ends were trimmed by 8 bases and 7 bases, with 20 bases remaining between them. The CDR3 coding sequence is TGTGCCAGCTCCGGACAGACGAGGGGAATCGGGGAGCTGTTTTTT. Its translation: CASSGQTRGIGELFF.

V is TRBV6-6 and J is TRBJ1-1, with 8 bases matching TRBD1. The CDR3 has 12 amino acids. V trimming: 8 bases; J trimming: 6 bases; junction bases outside the gene matches: 5. Germline V gene data show CDR1 as MNHNY and CDR2 as SVGAGI (reference sequence). This CDR3 reads CASQGQGPEAFF. In DNA form, the CDR3 reads TGTGCCAGCCAAGGACAGGGCCCTGAAGCTTTCTTT.

The V call is TRBV11-2, the J call TRBJ2-7; D possibly corresponds to TRBD2 (6 bases). Looked up from germline, CDR1 is SGHAT and CDR2 is FQNNGV. V gave up 4 bases and J gave up 3 bases, with 7 bases separating them. This CDR3 has 12 amino acids. The CDR3 nucleotides read TGTGCCAGCAGCTGGGACTTCTACGAGCAGTACTTC. Translating it yields CASSWDFYEQYF.

V and J are TRBV19 and TRBJ1-2, with 9 positions matching TRBD1. Germline trimming cut 2 bases from V and 4 bases from J; bases unmatched to any gene: 11. The CDR3 consists of 17 residues. CDR1 LNHDA and CDR2 SQIVND come from the germline V gene (reference sequence). The CDR3 bases are TGTGCCAGTAGTATATTCACAGGGGGCGCGGAACCCTATGGCTACACCTTC. Protein sequence: CASSIFTGGAEPYGYTF.

The chain is built from TRBV18 and TRBJ2-3, with D perhaps matching TRBD2 (5 bases). Looked up from germline, CDR1 is KGHSH and CDR2 is LQKENI. Between the trimmed V and J ends, which lost 3 bases and 0 bases, there was a span of 7 bases. This CDR3 region has 14 residues. The CDR3 bases are TGTGCCAGCTCACCTGACTACAGCACAGATACGCAGTATTTT. Translated: CASSPDYSTDTQYF.

This chain joins TRBV3-1 (or the pseudogene TRBV3-2) and TRBJ1-2; 7 bases fit TRBD1. The CDR3 runs 16 residues. Germline V gene lookup returns CDR1 LGHDT and CDR2 YNNKEL (reference sequence). V dropped 5 bases and J dropped 6; count of bases not matched to a gene: 15. The CDR3 is CASSNLKTGPGDGYTF. As DNA, the CDR3 is TGTGCCAGCAGCAACCTGAAGACAGGGCCGGGGGATGGCTACACCTTC.